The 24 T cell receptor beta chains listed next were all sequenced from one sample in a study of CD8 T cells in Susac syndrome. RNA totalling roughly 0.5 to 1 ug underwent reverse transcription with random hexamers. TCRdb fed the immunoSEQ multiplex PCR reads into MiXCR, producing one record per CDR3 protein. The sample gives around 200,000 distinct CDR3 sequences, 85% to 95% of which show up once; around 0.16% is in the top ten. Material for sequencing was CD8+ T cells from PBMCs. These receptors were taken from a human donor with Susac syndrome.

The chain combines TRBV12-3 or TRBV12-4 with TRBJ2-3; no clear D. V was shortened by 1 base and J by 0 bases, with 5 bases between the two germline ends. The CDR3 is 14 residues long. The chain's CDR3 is CASSLGASTDTQYF. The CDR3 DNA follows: TGTGCCAGCAGTTTAGGTGCTAGCACAGATACGCAGTATTTT.

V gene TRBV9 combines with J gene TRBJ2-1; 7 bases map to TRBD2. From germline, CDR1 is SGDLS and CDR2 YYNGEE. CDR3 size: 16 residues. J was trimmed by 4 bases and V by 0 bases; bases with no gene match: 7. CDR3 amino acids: CASSVGGGGVYNEQFF. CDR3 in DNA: TGTGCCAGCAGCGTAGGTGGCGGGGGAGTTTACAATGAGCAGTTCTTC.

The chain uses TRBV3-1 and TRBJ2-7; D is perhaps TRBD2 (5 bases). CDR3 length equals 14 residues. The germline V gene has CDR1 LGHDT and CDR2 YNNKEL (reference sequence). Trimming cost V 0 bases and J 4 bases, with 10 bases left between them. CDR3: CASSQDGRAYEQYF. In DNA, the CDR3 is TGTGCCAGCAGCCAAGATGGGAGAGCGTACGAGCAGTACTTC.

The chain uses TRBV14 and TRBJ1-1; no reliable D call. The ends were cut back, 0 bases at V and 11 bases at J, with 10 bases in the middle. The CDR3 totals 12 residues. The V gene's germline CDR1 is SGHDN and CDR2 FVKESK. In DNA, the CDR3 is TGTGCCAGCAGCCAAGACGTTCCCTGGGCTTTCTTT. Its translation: CASSQDVPWAFF.

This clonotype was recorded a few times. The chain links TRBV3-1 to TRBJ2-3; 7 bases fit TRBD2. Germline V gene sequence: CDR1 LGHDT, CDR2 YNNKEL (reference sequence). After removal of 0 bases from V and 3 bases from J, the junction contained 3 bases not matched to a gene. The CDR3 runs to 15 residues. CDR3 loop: CASSQEASGTDTQYF. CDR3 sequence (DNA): TGTGCCAGCAGCCAAGAGGCTAGCGGTACAGATACGCAGTATTTT.

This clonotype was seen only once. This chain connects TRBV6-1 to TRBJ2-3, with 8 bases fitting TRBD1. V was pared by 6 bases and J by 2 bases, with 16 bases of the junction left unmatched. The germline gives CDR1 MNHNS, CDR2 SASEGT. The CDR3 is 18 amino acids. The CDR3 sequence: CASSNVDQGARATDTQYF. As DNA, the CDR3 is TGTGCCAGCAGCAACGTGGATCAGGGGGCTAGAGCCACAGATACGCAGTATTTT.

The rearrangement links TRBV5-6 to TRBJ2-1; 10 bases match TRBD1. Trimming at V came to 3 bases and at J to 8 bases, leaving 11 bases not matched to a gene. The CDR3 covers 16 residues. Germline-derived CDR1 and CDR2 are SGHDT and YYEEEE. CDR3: CASSSSPGTGAHEQFF. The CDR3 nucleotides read TGTGCCAGCAGCTCGAGTCCCGGGACAGGGGCCCATGAGCAGTTCTTC.

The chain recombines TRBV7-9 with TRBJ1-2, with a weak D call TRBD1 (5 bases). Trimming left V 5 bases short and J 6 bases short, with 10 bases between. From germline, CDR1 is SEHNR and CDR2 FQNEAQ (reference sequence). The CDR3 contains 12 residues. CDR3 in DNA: TGTGCCAGCAGCACTTCGGGACATGGCTACACCTTC. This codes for CASSTSGHGYTF. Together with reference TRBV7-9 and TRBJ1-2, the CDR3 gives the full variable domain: DTGVSQNPRHKITKRGQNVTFRCDPISEHNRLYWYRQTLGQGPEFLTYFQNEAQLEKSRLLSDRFSAERPKGSFSTLEIQRTEQGDSAMYLCASSTSGHGYTFGSGTRLTVV.

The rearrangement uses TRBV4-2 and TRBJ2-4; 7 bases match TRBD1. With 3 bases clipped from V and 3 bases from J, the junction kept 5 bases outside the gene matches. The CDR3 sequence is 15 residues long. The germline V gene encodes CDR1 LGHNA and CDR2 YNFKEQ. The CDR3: CASSQGTVSKNIQYF. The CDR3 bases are TGTGCCAGCAGCCAGGGGACAGTAAGCAAAAACATTCAGTACTTC.

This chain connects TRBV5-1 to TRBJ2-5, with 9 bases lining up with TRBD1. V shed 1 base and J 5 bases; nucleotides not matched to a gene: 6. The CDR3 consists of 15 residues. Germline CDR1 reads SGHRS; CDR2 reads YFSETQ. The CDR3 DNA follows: TGCGCCAGCAGCTTGACACAGGGGGCCGGGGAGACCCAGTACTTC. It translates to CASSLTQGAGETQYF.

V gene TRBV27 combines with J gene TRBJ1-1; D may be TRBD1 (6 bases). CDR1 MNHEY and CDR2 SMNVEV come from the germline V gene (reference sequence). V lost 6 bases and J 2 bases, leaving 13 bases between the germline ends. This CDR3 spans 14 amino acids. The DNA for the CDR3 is TGTGCCAGCAGCCTCGACAGGATCAACACTGAAGCTTTCTTT. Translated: CASSLDRINTEAFF.

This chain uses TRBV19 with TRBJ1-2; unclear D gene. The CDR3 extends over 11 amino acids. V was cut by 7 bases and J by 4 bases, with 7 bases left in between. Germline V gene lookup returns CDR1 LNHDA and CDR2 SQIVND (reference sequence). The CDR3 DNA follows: TGTGCCAGTAAAGTCGGCTATGGCTACACCTTC. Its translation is CASKVGYGYTF.

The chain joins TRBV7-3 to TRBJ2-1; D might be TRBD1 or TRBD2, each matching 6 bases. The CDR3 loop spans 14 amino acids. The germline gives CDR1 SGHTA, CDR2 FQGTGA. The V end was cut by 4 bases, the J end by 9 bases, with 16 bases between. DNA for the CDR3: TGTGCCAGCAGCTCCCTCCTCGGAGGGGGTGAGCAGTTCTTC. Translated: CASSSLLGGGEQFF.

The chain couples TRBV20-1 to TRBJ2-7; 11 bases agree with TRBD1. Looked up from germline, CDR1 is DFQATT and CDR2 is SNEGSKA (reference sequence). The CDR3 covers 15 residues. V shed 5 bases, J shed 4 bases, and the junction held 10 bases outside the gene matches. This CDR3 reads CSAPNRDRGSYEQYF. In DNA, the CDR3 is TGCAGTGCTCCGAACCGGGACAGGGGGTCGTACGAGCAGTACTTC.

In nucleotides, the CDR3 is TGTGCCAGCAGCTTGGAGGGCCCCTATGGCTACACCTTC. Translation: CASSLEGPYGYTF. The chain links TRBV5-6 to TRBJ1-2; D unclear. CDR1 and CDR2 from the germline V gene are SGHDT and YYEEEE. Trimming removed 0 bases from V and 4 bases from J, with 7 bases in between. There are 13 residues in the CDR3.

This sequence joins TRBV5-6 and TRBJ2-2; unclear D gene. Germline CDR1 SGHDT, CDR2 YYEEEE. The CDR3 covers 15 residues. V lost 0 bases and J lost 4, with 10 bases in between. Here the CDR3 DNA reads TGTGCCAGCAGCTTGGGAGTGTCGCGCACCGGGGAGCTGTTTTTT. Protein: CASSLGVSRTGELFF.

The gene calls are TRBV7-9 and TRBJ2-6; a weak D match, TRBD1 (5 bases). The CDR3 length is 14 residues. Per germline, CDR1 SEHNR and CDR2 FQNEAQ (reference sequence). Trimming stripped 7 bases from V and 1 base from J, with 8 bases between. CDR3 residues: CASTQGSGANVLTF. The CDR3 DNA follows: TGTGCCAGCACCCAGGGATCTGGGGCCAACGTCCTGACTTTC.

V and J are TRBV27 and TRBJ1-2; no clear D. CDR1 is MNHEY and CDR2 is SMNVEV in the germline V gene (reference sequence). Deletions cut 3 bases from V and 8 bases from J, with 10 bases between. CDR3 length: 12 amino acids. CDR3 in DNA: TGTGCCAGCAGTTTCCCCGGCGAGGGCTACACCTTC. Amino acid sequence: CASSFPGEGYTF.

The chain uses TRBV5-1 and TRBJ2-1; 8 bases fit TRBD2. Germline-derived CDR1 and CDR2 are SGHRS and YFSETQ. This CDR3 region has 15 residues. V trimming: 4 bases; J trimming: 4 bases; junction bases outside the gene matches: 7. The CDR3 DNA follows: TGCGCCAGCAGCGGGGGACTAGGGGAATACAATGAGCAGTTCTTC. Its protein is CASSGGLGEYNEQFF.

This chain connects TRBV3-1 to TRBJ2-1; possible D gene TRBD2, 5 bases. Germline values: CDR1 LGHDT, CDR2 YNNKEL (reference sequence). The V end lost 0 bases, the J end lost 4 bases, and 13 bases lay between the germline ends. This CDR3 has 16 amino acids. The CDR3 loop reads CASSQDGGGSYNEQFF. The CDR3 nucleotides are TGTGCCAGCAGCCAAGATGGAGGTGGCAGTTACAATGAGCAGTTCTTC.

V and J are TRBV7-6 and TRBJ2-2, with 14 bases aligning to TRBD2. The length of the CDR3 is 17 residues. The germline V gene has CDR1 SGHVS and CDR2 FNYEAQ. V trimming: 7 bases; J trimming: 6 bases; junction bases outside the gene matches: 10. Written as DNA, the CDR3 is TGTGCCAGCACTAAGCCGACTAGCGGGAGGGTCGCCGGGGAGCTGTTTTTT. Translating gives CASTKPTSGRVAGELFF. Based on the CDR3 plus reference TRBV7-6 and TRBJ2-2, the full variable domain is GAGVSQSPRYKVTKRGQDVALRCDPISGHVSLYWYRQALGQGPEFLTYFNYEAQQDKSGLPNDRFSAERPEGSISTLTIQRTEQRDSAMYRCASTKPTSGRVAGELFFGEGSRLTVL.

The CDR3 region is CASSYVGELFF. DNA for the CDR3: TGTGCCAGCAGTTACGTCGGGGAGCTGTTTTTT. V gene TRBV6-6 combines with J gene TRBJ2-2; D uncertain. The ends were cut back, 2 bases at V and 7 bases at J, with 2 bases in the middle. The CDR3 totals 11 residues. In germline, CDR1 is MNHNY, CDR2 SVGAGI (reference sequence).

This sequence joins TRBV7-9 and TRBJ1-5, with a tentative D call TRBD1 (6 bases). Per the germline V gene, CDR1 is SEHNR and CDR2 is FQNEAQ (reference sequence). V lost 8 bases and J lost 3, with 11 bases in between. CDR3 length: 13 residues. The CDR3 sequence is CASSRTDNQPQHF. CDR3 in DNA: TGTGCCAGCTCTCGGACAGACAATCAGCCCCAGCATTTT.

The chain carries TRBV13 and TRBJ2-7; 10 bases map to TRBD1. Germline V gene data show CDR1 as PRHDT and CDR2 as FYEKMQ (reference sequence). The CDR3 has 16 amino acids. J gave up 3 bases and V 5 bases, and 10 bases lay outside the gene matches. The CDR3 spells CASSVRDRGLIYEQYF. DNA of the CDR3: TGTGCCAGCAGCGTTAGGGACAGGGGTCTTATCTACGAGCAGTACTTC.